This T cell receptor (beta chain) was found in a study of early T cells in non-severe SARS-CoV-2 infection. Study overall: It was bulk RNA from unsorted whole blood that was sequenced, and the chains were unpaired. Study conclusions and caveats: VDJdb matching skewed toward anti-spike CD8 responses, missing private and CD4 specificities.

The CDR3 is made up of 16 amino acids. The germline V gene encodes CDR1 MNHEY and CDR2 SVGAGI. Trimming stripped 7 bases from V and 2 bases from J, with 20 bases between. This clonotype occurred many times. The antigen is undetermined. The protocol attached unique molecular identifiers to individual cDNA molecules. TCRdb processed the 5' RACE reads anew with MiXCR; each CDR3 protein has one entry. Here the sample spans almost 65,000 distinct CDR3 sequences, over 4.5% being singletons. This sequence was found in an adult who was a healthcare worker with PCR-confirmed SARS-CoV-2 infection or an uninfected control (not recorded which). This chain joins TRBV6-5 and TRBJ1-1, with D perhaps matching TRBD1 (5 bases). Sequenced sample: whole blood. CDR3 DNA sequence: TGTGCCAGCACAAAAACCCGACAGAGAGGCAACACTGAAGCTTTCTTT. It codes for CASTKTRQRGNTEAFF.